One sample yielded the 28 T cell receptor beta chains listed below, sequenced in a study of identical twins. A single record per CDR3 protein comes from TCRdb applying MiXCR to the 5' RACE reads. The repertoire consists of about 900,000 distinct CDR3 sequences, with 9% to 15% occurring once and the leading ten covering about 1.6%. The same specimen was also included in a second study, on yellow fever vaccine responses in identical twins.

The source material was PBMCs. The receptor set was obtained from a woman aged 18-30 years in good health.

The genes are TRBV7-2 and TRBJ1-2; possible D gene TRBD1, 5 bases. Germline V CDR1 and CDR2: SGHTA, FQGNSA. This CDR3 is built from 15 residues. V dropped 5 bases and J dropped 8 bases, with 21 bases sitting between them. The DNA for the CDR3 is TGTGCCAGCAGCCCTCGGATTGACAGCTCCGGAGGCTACACCTTC. This sequence encodes CASSPRIDSSGGYTF.

At least ten counts were recorded for this clonotype. The chain couples TRBV20-1 to TRBJ2-7, with D possibly being TRBD2 (7 bases). Looked up from germline, CDR1 is DFQATT and CDR2 is SNEGSKA (reference sequence). V lost 6 bases and J lost 2, with 14 bases in between. This CDR3 has 13 residues. CDR3: CSAIGRGAYEQYF. The CDR3 DNA follows: TGCAGTGCGATAGGGAGGGGGGCCTACGAGCAGTACTTC.

The chain is built from TRBV18 and TRBJ2-3; 8 bases align to TRBD1. The CDR3 length is 14 residues. The V segment lost 3 bases and the J segment 4 bases; nucleotides outside the gene matches: 3. Germline CDR1 reads KGHSH; CDR2 reads LQKENI. CDR3 sequence: CASSPDRVADTQYF. For the CDR3, the DNA is TGTGCCAGCTCACCGGACAGGGTCGCAGATACGCAGTATTTT.

The chain links TRBV5-1 to TRBJ1-2; 7 bases are a match to TRBD1. V trimming: 5 bases; J trimming: 2 bases; junction bases outside the gene matches: 9. The CDR3 covers 15 residues. Per germline, CDR1 SGHRS and CDR2 YFSETQ. CDR3 bases: TGCGCCAGCAGGGGGCCCACAGGGGCAAACTATGGCTACACCTTC. It encodes CASRGPTGANYGYTF.

J is TRBJ2-1 and V is TRBV3-1; D remains unclear. This CDR3 has 14 residues. Germline CDR1 is LGHDT and CDR2 is YNNKEL (reference sequence). V gave up 4 bases and J gave up 8 bases, with 15 bases separating them. The CDR3 sequence is CASSPVPATYEQFF. The CDR3 nucleotides are TGTGCCAGCAGCCCCGTCCCGGCCACTTATGAGCAGTTCTTC.

This chain uses TRBV11-3 with TRBJ2-1; 7 bases match TRBD2. V shed 7 bases, J shed 3 bases, and the junction held 9 bases outside the gene matches. The CDR3 loop spans 15 amino acids. Germline CDR1 and CDR2: SGHNT and YENEEA. CDR3 protein: CASTPGVAGYNEQFF. CDR3 DNA sequence: TGTGCCAGCACCCCTGGAGTAGCGGGCTACAATGAGCAGTTCTTC.

This clonotype occurred a few times. The chain uses TRBV10-1 and TRBJ1-1; D remains unclear. Germline assignment: CDR1 WNHNN and CDR2 SYGVQD (reference sequence). There are 14 residues in the CDR3. The V end lost 0 bases, the J end lost 1 base, and 6 bases lay between the germline ends. This CDR3 reads CASSESPANTEAFF. For the CDR3, the DNA is TGCGCCAGCAGTGAGTCTCCAGCGAACACTGAAGCTTTCTTT.

This clonotype was found a few times. The CDR3: CASSLEPGGEQYF. The CDR3 region has the DNA TGTGCCAGCAGCTTGGAGCCAGGGGGCGAGCAGTACTTC. The V call is TRBV5-5, the J call TRBJ2-7; 7 bases are shared with TRBD1. CDR3 length: 13 amino acids. From germline, CDR1 is SGHKS and CDR2 YYEKEE (reference sequence). Trimming removed 0 bases from V and 6 bases from J; junction bases left unmatched: 3.

This rearrangement joins TRBV14 to TRBJ2-1; either TRBD1 or TRBD2 may fit D (6 bases each). Trimming took 2 bases from V and 6 from J, leaving 23 bases between them. This CDR3 is 18 amino acids long. Germline V gene sequence: CDR1 SGHDN, CDR2 FVKESK. The CDR3 DNA sequence: TGTGCCAGCAGCCAAAGAGGGGGGCCAGATCCTCTCCGCAATGAGCAGTTCTTC. It translates to CASSQRGGPDPLRNEQFF.

This rearrangement joins TRBV19 to TRBJ2-7; 7 bases agree with TRBD2. The V and J ends lost 3 bases and 5 bases, in that order; junction bases with no gene match: 7. The CDR3 has 14 amino acids. Germline V gene data show CDR1 as LNHDA and CDR2 as SQIVND (reference sequence). CDR3 in amino acids: CASSIRGSTHEQYF. CDR3 nucleotides: TGTGCCAGTAGTATCCGCGGGAGCACCCACGAGCAGTACTTC.

This clonotype was detected only a few times. This chain joins TRBV7-8 and TRBJ1-1; 9 nucleotides align to TRBD1. Germline CDR1 and CDR2: SGHVS and FQNEAQ. The CDR3 is made up of 15 amino acids. The V gene end was trimmed by 3 bases and the J gene end by 4 bases; junction bases not matched to a gene: 6. CDR3 sequence: CASSFSGTGLTEAFF. The CDR3 DNA follows: TGTGCCAGCAGCTTTTCCGGGACAGGGCTCACTGAAGCTTTCTTT. The variable domain in full, completed from reference TRBV7-8 and TRBJ1-1, reads GAGVSQSPRYKVAKRGQDVALRCDPISGHVSLFWYQQALGQGPEFLTYFQNEAQLDKSGLPSDRFFAERPEGSVSTLKIQRTQQEDSAVYLCASSFSGTGLTEAFFGQGTRLTVV.

This clonotype occurred a few times. The genes are TRBV28 and TRBJ2-3; tentatively, D is TRBD2 (5 bases). Trimming removed 7 bases from V and 1 base from J, with 15 bases in between. In germline, CDR1 is MDHEN, CDR2 SYDVKM. This CDR3 region has 15 residues. The CDR3 loop is CASKDGLRGTDTQYF. CDR3 nucleotide sequence: TGTGCCAGCAAGGACGGGCTGAGGGGCACAGATACGCAGTATTTT.

The chain couples TRBV12-3 or TRBV12-4 to TRBJ2-1, with D possibly TRBD2 on 5 matching bases. V gave up 5 bases and J gave up 0 bases, with 17 bases separating them. The CDR3 is made up of 17 amino acids. DNA of the CDR3: TGTGCCAGCAGTCCCGAGAGGGCGACGAGCTCCTACAATGAGCAGTTCTTC. Its translation: CASSPERATSSYNEQFF.

The rearrangement links TRBV2 to TRBJ1-1, with a possible D match to TRBD1 (5 bases). V dropped 8 bases and J dropped 7 bases, with 11 bases sitting between them. This CDR3 is built from 11 residues. Germline CDR1 reads SNHLY; CDR2 reads FYNNEI. The CDR3 sequence: CASGGGSEAFF. CDR3 in DNA: TGTGCCAGCGGGGGGGGGAGTGAAGCTTTCTTT.

The sample holds a few counts of this clonotype. The chain combines TRBV25-1 with TRBJ2-1; D may correspond to TRBD1 or TRBD2 (5 bases each). CDR3 size: 15 residues. V was clipped by 3 bases and J by 8 bases, with 17 bases between them. Germline CDR1 reads MGHDK; CDR2 reads SYGVNS. This CDR3 reads CASSDPRDPADEQFF. In DNA, the CDR3 is TGTGCCAGCAGTGACCCTAGGGACCCGGCGGATGAGCAGTTCTTC. The whole variable domain, filled in from reference TRBV25-1 and TRBJ2-1, reads EADIYQTPRYLVIGTGKKITLECSQTMGHDKMYWYQQDPGMELHLIHYSYGVNSTEKGDLSSESTVSRIRTEHFPLTLESARPSHTSQYLCASSDPRDPADEQFFGPGTRLTVL.

This clonotype occurred a few times. The chain recombines TRBV5-6 with TRBJ2-5; 7 bases are shared with TRBD1. Germline CDR1 is SGHDT and CDR2 is YYEEEE. This CDR3 contains 15 residues. V was clipped by 2 bases and J by 3 bases; unmatched bases: 7. The CDR3 spells CASSFGLTGKETQYF. The CDR3 nucleotides read TGTGCCAGCAGCTTTGGCTTGACAGGGAAAGAGACCCAGTACTTC.

This clonotype was counted a few times. The CDR3: CASSESGGEYEQYF. The CDR3 DNA follows: TGCGCCAGCAGTGAGTCGGGGGGCGAATACGAGCAGTACTTC. The rearrangement links TRBV10-2 to TRBJ2-7, with D perhaps assigned TRBD1 or TRBD2 (6 bases each). Germline CDR1 is WSHSY and CDR2 is SAAADI. V lost 0 bases and J 4 bases, leaving 10 bases between the germline ends. The CDR3 totals 14 residues.

Written as DNA, the CDR3 is TGCAGTGCCTTGAACGGAGGGGGTCGGGTGCAAGATACGCAGTATTTT. As protein: CSALNGGGRVQDTQYF. This sequence joins TRBV20-1 and TRBJ2-3; D possibly uses TRBD1 or TRBD2 (6 bases each). CDR3 length equals 16 residues. Germline values: CDR1 DFQATT, CDR2 SNEGSKA (reference sequence). V lost 6 bases and J lost 5, with 24 bases in between.

The CDR3 DNA follows: TGTGCCAGTAGTATAGGGGCAAACAATCAGCCCCAGCATTTT. Its translation is CASSIGANNQPQHF. The rearrangement joins TRBV19 to TRBJ1-5; D uncertain. The germline V and J ends were trimmed by 1 base and 3 bases, with 7 bases remaining between them. Germline V lookup: CDR1 LNHDA, CDR2 SQIVND (reference sequence). The CDR3 is 14 residues long.

The gene calls are TRBV9 and TRBJ2-1; 11 bases align to TRBD2. The CDR3 sequence is 16 residues long. Germline values: CDR1 SGDLS, CDR2 YYNGEE. J gave up 6 bases and V 0 bases, and 5 bases lay outside the gene matches. Here the CDR3 reads CASSVVAGGPGNEQFF. The DNA of the CDR3 is TGTGCCAGCAGCGTAGTAGCGGGAGGGCCAGGCAATGAGCAGTTCTTC.

V usage is TRBV7-9 and J usage is TRBJ2-6; 12 positions agree with TRBD2. The CDR3 loop spans 17 amino acids. The germline CDR1 and CDR2 sequences are SEHNR and FQNEAQ (reference sequence). J lost 2 bases, V lost 2 bases, and 1 base had no gene match. The CDR3 protein is CASSLPSGRAGANVLTF. The DNA of the CDR3 is TGTGCCAGCAGCTTACCTAGCGGGAGGGCTGGGGCCAACGTCCTGACTTTC.

The V gene is TRBV4-1, the J gene TRBJ2-7, with 7 bases lining up with TRBD2. V trimming: 2 bases; J trimming: 4 bases; junction bases outside the gene matches: 8. Germline CDR1 MGHRA, CDR2 YSYEKL. The CDR3 has 15 amino acids. This chain's CDR3 is CASSQLLAVHYEQYF. CDR3 coding DNA: TGCGCCAGCAGCCAACTTCTAGCGGTACATTACGAGCAGTACTTC.

This clonotype was seen more than once but under ten times. The CDR3: CAISAADTDTQYF. CDR3 sequence (DNA): TGTGCCATCAGTGCTGCGGACACAGATACGCAGTATTTT. The chain couples TRBV10-3 to TRBJ2-3; D uncertain. Looked up from germline, CDR1 is ENHRY and CDR2 is SYGVKD. V shed 4 bases and J shed 2 bases, with 7 bases lying between them. The CDR3 contains 13 residues.

This clonotype came up many times. The chain uses TRBV3-1 and TRBJ2-5; TRBD2 aligns across 9 bases. Germline CDR1 and CDR2: LGHDT and YNNKEL (reference sequence). V was pared by 1 base and J by 2 bases, with 5 bases of the junction left unmatched. This CDR3 has 16 residues. CDR3 protein: CASSQALAGSQETQYF. CDR3 bases: TGTGCCAGCAGCCAAGCTCTAGCGGGGAGTCAAGAGACCCAGTACTTC.

In its sample, this clonotype was seen a few times. The V call is TRBV5-1, the J call TRBJ2-3; D is perhaps TRBD1 or TRBD2 (5 bases each). V lost 0 bases, J lost 2 bases, and 16 bases lay in between. The length of the CDR3 is 17 residues. Germline V gives CDR1 SGHRS, CDR2 YFSETQ. DNA of the CDR3: TGCGCCAGCAGCTTGGGGGAGACAGCGATGGTCACAGATACGCAGTATTTT. Protein: CASSLGETAMVTDTQYF.

This clonotype has more than one count but fewer than ten. The V call is TRBV9, the J call TRBJ2-3; 12 bases line up with TRBD1. The CDR3 runs 16 residues. Trimming removed 3 bases from V and 4 bases from J; junction bases left unmatched: 6. Germline CDR1 reads SGDLS; CDR2 reads YYNGEE. CDR3 sequence: CASSAAGQGAADTQYF. The CDR3 bases are TGTGCCAGCAGCGCCGCGGGACAGGGGGCCGCAGATACGCAGTATTTT.

The chain links TRBV7-9 to TRBJ2-2; D unclear. Per the germline V gene, CDR1 is SEHNR and CDR2 is FQNEAQ (reference sequence). Between the trimmed V and J ends, which lost 4 bases and 6 bases, there was a span of 18 bases. The CDR3 covers 16 residues. DNA for the CDR3: TGTGCCAGCAGCTCAATGTTTCACAGAGCACCCGGGGAGCTGTTTTTT. Amino acids: CASSSMFHRAPGELFF.

There are many counts of this clonotype. The chain is built from TRBV4-2 and TRBJ2-2, with no clear D. The CDR3 covers 16 residues. The V gene's germline CDR1 is LGHNA and CDR2 YNFKEQ. V was trimmed by 0 bases and J by 6 bases, leaving 14 bases between them. CDR3 DNA: TGTGCCAGCAGCCAAGATCTAGGCCACGGCGCCGGGGAGCTGTTTTTT. Translation gives CASSQDLGHGAGELFF.